This T cell receptor (beta chain) was identified in a study of CD8 T cells in ankylosing spondylitis. Study-wide results and limits: Reportedly, disease-linked clones are significantly enriched in ankylosing spondylitis patients' matched synovial fluid. CD8+ disease-linked clones were present at relatively low frequencies in blood. A TCR beta motif of 7 or 8 highly homologous variants appeared characteristic of ankylosing spondylitis blood.

Quantitative 5'-RACE with molecular barcodes generated TCR beta libraries. MiXCR was run by TCRdb on the 5' RACE reads, yielding one entry per CDR3 protein. The sample has approximately 150,000 distinct CDR3 sequences; about a sixth are singletons. J lost 6 bases, V lost 3 bases, and 4 bases had no gene match. The CDR3 runs 13 residues. This clonotype was observed at least ten times. Its cognate antigen is unknown. V and J are TRBV12-3 or TRBV12-4 and TRBJ2-7; 8 bases match TRBD2. The source material was blood, either unsorted or a sorted T cell fraction (not recorded which). This clonotype was obtained from a male donor with ankylosing spondylitis. Here the CDR3 reads CASSFGGAIEQYF. Here the CDR3 DNA reads TGTGCCAGCAGTTTCGGGGGGGCAATCGAGCAGTACTTC.